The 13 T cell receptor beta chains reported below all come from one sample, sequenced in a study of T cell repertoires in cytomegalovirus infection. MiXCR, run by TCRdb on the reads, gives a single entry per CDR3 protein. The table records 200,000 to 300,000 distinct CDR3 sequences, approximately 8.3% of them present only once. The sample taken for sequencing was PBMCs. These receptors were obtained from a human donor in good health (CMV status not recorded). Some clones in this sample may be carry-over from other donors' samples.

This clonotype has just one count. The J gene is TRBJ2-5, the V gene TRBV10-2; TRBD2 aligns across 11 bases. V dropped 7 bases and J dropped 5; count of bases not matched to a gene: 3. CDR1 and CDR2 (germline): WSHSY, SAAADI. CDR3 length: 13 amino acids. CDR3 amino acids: CASIAGGEETQYF. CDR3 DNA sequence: TGCGCCAGCATAGCGGGGGGGGAGGAGACCCAGTACTTC.

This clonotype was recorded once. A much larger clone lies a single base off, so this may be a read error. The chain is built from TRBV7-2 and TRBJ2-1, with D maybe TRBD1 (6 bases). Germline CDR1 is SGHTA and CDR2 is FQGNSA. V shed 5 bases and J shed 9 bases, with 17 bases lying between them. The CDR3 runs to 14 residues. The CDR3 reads CASSPLGGNIEQFF. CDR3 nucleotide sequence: TGTGCCAGCAGCCCCTTAGGGGGTAACATTGAGCAGTTCTTC.

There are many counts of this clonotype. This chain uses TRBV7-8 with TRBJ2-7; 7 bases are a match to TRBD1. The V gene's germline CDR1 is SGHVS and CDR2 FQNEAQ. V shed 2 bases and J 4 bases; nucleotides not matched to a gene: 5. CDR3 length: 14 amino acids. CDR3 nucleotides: TGTGCCAGCAGCTTAACAGGGGCTAGGTACGAGCAGTACTTC. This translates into CASSLTGARYEQYF. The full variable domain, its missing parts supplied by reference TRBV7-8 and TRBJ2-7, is GAGVSQSPRYKVAKRGQDVALRCDPISGHVSLFWYQQALGQGPEFLTYFQNEAQLDKSGLPSDRFFAERPEGSVSTLKIQRTQQEDSAVYLCASSLTGARYEQYFGPGTRLTVT.

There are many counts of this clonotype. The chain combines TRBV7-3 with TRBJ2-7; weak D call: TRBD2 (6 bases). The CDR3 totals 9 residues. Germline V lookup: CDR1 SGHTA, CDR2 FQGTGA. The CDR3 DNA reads TGTGTTAGCGGCTACGAGCAGTACTTC. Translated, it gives CVSGYEQYF.

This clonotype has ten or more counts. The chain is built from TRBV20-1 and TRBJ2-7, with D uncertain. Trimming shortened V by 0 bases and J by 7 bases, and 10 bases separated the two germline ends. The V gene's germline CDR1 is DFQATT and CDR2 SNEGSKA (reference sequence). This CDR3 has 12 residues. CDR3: CSARDGIREQYF. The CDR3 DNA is TGCAGTGCTAGAGATGGCATTAGGGAGCAGTACTTC.

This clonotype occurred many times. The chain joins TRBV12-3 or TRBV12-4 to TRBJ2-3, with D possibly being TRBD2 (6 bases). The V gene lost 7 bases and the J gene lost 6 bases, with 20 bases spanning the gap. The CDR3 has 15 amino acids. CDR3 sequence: CASTPGEAVRDTQYF. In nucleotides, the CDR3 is TGTGCCAGCACCCCGGGAGAGGCGGTGCGGGATACGCAGTATTTT.

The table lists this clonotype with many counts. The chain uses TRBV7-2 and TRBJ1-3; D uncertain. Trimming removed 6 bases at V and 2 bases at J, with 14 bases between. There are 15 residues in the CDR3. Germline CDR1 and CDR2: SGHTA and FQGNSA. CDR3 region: CASSHDRFPGNTIYF. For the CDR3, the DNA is TGTGCCAGCAGTCACGATCGGTTCCCTGGAAACACCATATATTTT.

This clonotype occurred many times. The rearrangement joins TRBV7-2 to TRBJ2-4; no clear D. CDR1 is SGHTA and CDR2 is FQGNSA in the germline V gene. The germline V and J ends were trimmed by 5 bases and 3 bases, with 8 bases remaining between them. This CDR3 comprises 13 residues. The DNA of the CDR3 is TGTGCCAGCAGCGGCGCAGGCAAAAACATTCAGTACTTC. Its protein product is CASSGAGKNIQYF.

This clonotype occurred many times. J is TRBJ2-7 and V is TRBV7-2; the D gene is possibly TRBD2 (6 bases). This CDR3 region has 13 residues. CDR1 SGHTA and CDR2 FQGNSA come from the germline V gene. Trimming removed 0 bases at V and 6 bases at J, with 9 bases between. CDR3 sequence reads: CASSLAVGGEQYF. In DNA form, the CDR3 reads TGTGCCAGCAGCTTAGCGGTCGGGGGCGAGCAGTACTTC.

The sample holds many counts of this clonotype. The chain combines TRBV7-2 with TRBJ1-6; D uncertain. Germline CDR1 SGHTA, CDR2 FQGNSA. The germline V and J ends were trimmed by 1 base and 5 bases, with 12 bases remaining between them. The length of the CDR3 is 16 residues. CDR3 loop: CASSLDWRRDNSPLHF. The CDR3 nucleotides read TGTGCCAGCAGCTTAGATTGGCGGCGAGATAATTCACCCCTCCACTTT. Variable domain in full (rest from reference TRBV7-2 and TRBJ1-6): GAGVSQSPSNKVTEKGKDVELRCDPISGHTALYWYRQSLGQGLEFLIYFQGNSAPDKSGLPSDRFSAERTGGSVSTLTIQRTQQEDSAVYLCASSLDWRRDNSPLHFGNGTRLTVT.

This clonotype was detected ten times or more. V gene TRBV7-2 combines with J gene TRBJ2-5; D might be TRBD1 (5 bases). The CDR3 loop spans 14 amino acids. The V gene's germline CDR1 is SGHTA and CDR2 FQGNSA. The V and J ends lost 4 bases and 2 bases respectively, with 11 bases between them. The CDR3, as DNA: TGTGCCAGCAGCTCAGGGTCATTACAAGAGACCCAGTACTTC. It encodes CASSSGSLQETQYF.

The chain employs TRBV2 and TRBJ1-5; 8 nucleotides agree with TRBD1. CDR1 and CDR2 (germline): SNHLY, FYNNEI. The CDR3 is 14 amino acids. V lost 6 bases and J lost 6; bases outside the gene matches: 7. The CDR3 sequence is CASRSQGAGQPQHF. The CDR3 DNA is TGTGCCAGCAGATCCCAGGGGGCCGGTCAGCCCCAGCATTTT.

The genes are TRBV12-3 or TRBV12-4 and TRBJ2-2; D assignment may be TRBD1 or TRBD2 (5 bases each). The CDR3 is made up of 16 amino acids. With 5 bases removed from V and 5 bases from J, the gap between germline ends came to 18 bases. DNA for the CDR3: TGTGCCAGCAGTAGGGACCTGGTGGGACGGACCGGGGAGCTGTTTTTT. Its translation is CASSRDLVGRTGELFF.